This TCR beta chain stems from a study of cytomegalovirus exposure and HLA in healthy donors. Note on this clone: Its antigen is unidentified.

The germline V gene encodes CDR1 LNHDA and CDR2 SQIVND (reference sequence). The CDR3 covers 16 residues. Losses at the gene ends were 6 bases for V and 3 bases for J; bases not matched to a gene: 9. The PCR contained 60 Vbeta and 13 Jbeta primers. Per the original data handling: In a later analysis, of 79 million or so unique beta chains, 9 million to 11 million appeared in at least two donors. The repertoire was sequenced with immunoSEQ multiplex PCR; TCRdb's copy has only in-frame clones and lacks some. The V and J calls and the clone size are those of that table, but D and trimming were determined from the DNA. The table records 140,000 or so clones, roughly a tenth of them present only once. Study-level results: In a later analysis, HLA-C alleles had the fewest associated TCRs, DRB1 alleles the most.

The chain couples TRBV19 to TRBJ1-5; 9 nucleotides line up with TRBD1. The TCR was taken from a male donor in good health and CMV-seronegative. Sequencing was performed on PBMCs. The CDR3 spells CASRTTGTGYNQPQHF. The DNA of the CDR3 is TGTGCCAGTAGAACAACCGGGACAGGGTACAATCAGCCCCAGCATTTT.